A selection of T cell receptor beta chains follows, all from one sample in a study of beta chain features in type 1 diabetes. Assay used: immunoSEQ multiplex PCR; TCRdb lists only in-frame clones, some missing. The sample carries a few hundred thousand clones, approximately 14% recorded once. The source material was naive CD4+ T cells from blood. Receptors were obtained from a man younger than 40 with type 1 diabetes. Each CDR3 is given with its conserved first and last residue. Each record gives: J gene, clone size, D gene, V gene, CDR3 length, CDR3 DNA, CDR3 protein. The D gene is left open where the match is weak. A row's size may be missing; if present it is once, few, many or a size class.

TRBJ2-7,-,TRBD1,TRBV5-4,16,TGTGCCAGCAGCTTAGATGCCGGGACAGGATTCTACGAGCAGTACTTC,CASSLDAGTGFYEQYF
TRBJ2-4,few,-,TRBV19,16,TGTGCCAGTAGTATTCCTCCAGGGGTTTACAAAAACATTCAGTACTTC,CASSIPPGVYKNIQYF
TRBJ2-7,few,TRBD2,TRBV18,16,TGTGCCAGCTCACCCCCGCCGGGGGGGAGATCCTACGAGCAGTACTTC,CASSPPPGGRSYEQYF
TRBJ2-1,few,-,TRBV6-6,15,TGTGCCAGCAGGCCGACGGGTAGCTCCTACAATGAGCAGTTCTTC,CASRPTGSSYNEQFF
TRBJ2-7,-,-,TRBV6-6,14,TGTGCCAGCAGTACCCCACGCGGATCCTACGAGCAGTACTTC,CASSTPRGSYEQYF
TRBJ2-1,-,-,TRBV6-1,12,TGTGCCAGCAGTGAACGGCGGAATGAGCAGTTCTTC,CASSERRNEQFF
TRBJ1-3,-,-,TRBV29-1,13,TGCAGCGTCGCCAGGGGCACTGGAAACACCATATATTTT,CSVARGTGNTIYF
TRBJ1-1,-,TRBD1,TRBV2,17,TGTGCCAGCACAATACCGGGACAGGGGGCGCAGGGGGCTGAAGCTTTCTTT,CASTIPGQGAQGAEAFF
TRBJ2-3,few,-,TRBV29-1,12,TGCAGCGCTTCGGCGGGCACAGATACGCAGTATTTT,CSASAGTDTQYF
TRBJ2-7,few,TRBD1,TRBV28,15,TGTGCCAGCGGGTCCACAGGGGGAGTTATCTACGAGCAGTACTTC,CASGSTGGVIYEQYF
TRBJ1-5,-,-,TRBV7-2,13,TGTGCCAGCAGCCAAGGCGGGAATCAGCCCCAGCATTTT,CASSQGGNQPQHF
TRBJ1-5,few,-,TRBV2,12,TGTGCCAGCACCAGGGGCAATCAGCCCCAGCATTTT,CASTRGNQPQHF
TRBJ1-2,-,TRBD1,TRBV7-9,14,TGTGCCAGCAGCTTAGCGACAGGGTGGGATGGCTACACCTTC,CASSLATGWDGYTF
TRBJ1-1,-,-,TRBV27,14,TGTGCCAGCAGTCCCCAGACTGGGAACACTGAAGCTTTCTTT,CASSPQTGNTEAFF
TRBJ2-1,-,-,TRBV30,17,TGTGCCTGGAGTTTGGTCAGGGGCCTCCCCGGTGGCAATGAGCAGTTCTTC,CAWSLVRGLPGGNEQFF
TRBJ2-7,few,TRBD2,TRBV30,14,TGTGCCTGGAGTGTACTAGCGGGTTCCTACGAGCAGTACTTC,CAWSVLAGSYEQYF
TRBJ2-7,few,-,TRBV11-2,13,TGTGCCAGCAGCTCGCTTCGGTCCTACGAGCAGTACTTC,CASSSLRSYEQYF
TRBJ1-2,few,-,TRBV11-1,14,TGTGCCAGCAGCTTAGACAGAACTAACTATGGCTACACCTTC,CASSLDRTNYGYTF
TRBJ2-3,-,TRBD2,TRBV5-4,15,TGTGCCAGCAGCTTCGCTAGCGGGAGTACAGATACGCAGTATTTT,CASSFASGSTDTQYF
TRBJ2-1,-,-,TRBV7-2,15,TGTGCCAGCAGCTTAGATCTCCGGGATCCCATCCACCCCTTCTTC,CASSLDLRDPIHPFF
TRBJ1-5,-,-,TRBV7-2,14,TGTGCCAGCAGCTTAACGTCAGGGGATCAGCCCCAGCATTTT,CASSLTSGDQPQHF
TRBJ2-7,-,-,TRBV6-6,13,TGTGCCAGCAGTCAGGTATTCGCCTACGAGCAGTACTTC,CASSQVFAYEQYF
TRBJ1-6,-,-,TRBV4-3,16,TGCGCCAGCAGCCCTCACCCTGGACAGACCAATTCACCCCTCCACTTT,CASSPHPGQTNSPLHF
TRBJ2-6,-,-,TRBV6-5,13,TGTGCCAGCACTCCTTTGGGGGCCAACGTCCTGACTTTC,CASTPLGANVLTF
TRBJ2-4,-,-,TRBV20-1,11,TGCAGTGCTAGGAGAATGGACATTCAGTACTTC,CSARRMDIQYF
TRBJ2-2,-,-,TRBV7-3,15,TGTGCCAGCAGCCCTAAACAGGGTCGCGGCGGGGAGCTGTTTTTT,CASSPKQGRGGELFF
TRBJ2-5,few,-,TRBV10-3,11,TGTGCCATCAGCAGAGGAGAGACCCAGTACTTC,CAISRGETQYF
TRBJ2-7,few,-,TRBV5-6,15,TGTGCCAGCAGCTACCGACAGGTTGGAGTTGACGAGCAGTACTTC,CASSYRQVGVDEQYF
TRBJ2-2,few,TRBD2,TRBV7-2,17,TGTGCCAGCAGCTTAGCGGGTGGCGGGAGATACACCGGGGAGCTGTTTTTT,CASSLAGGGRYTGELFF
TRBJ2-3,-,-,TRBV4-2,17,TGTGCCAGCAGCCAAGGAGTCACAGGGGGGGGGTCAGATACGCAGTATTTT,CASSQGVTGGGSDTQYF
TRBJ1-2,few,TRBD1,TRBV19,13,TGTGCCAGTAGACCGGGACAGGGAGTCGGCTACACCTTC,CASRPGQGVGYTF
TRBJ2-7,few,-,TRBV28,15,TGTGCCAGCAGCCCCGACCCACTAAGGAGGCACGAGCAGTACTTC,CASSPDPLRRHEQYF
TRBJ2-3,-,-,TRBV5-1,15,TGCGCCAGCAGCCTAGGACCCTCAGGGACAGATACGCAGTATTTT,CASSLGPSGTDTQYF
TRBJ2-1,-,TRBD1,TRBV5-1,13,TGCGCCAGCAGCTGGACAGGGATCAATGAGCAGTTCTTC,CASSWTGINEQFF
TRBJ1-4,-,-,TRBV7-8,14,TGTGCCAGCAGCTTTACAGGGTTCAGGGAAAAACTGTTTTTT,CASSFTGFREKLFF
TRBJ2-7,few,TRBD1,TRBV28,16,TGTGCCAGCAGCACTCTCCCGGGACAGGGGGCCTACGAGCAGTACTTC,CASSTLPGQGAYEQYF
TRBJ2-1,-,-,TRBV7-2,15,TGTGCCAGCAGCATGATTAGCGGCTCCTACAATGAGCAGTTCTTC,CASSMISGSYNEQFF
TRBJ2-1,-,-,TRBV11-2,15,TGTGCCAGCAGCTTGGGGCAGCCTGGTCCGTTTGAGCAGTTCTTC,CASSLGQPGPFEQFF
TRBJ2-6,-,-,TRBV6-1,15,TGTGCCAGCATTCCGGGTCCTTCTGGGGCCAACGTCCTGACTTTC,CASIPGPSGANVLTF
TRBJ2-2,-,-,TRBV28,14,TGTGCCAGCAGTTTAGGCCTAGCTACCGGGGAGCTGTTTTTT,CASSLGLATGELFF
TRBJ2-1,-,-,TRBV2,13,TGTGCCAGCAGTCAGGACTACTTGAGGGAGCAGTTCTTC,CASSQDYLREQFF
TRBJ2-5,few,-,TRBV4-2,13,TGTGCCAGCAGCTTGGGGCAGCAAGAGACCCAGTACTTC,CASSLGQQETQYF
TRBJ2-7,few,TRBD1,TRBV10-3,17,TGTGCCATCAGTGAGTCGACCGGACAGGGTGGGGGCTACGAGCAGTACTTC,CAISESTGQGGGYEQYF